These 29 T cell receptor beta chains came from one sample sequenced in a study of blood T cell repertoires in COVID-19. TCRdb keeps only in-frame clones here, not all; method: immunoSEQ multiplex PCR. The sample has fewer than 350,000 clones, roughly 86% seen once. The sequenced sample consisted of peripheral blood. These receptor sequences come from a man in his late teens or twenties with active or convalescent COVID-19.

In its sample, this clone was seen once. This chain links TRBV9 with TRBJ2-7, with 8 bases fitting TRBD2. Germline V lookup: CDR1 SGDLS, CDR2 YYNGEE. The CDR3 has 15 residues. The V gene end was trimmed by 4 bases and the J gene end by 2 bases; junction bases not matched to a gene: 8. CDR3 in amino acids: CASSLESGGPYEQYF. The CDR3 coding sequence is TGTGCCAGCAGCCTAGAGAGCGGGGGCCCCTACGAGCAGTACTTC.

This clone has only a few counts. J is TRBJ2-7 and V is TRBV11-2; 11 bases are a match to TRBD2. The germline CDR1 and CDR2 sequences are SGHAT and FQNNGV. V was clipped by 4 bases and J by 2 bases; unmatched bases: 10. The CDR3 is 17 amino acids. The CDR3 region is CASSSRTSGHSTYEQYF. CDR3 DNA: TGTGCCAGCAGCTCGCGGACTAGCGGGCATTCTACCTACGAGCAGTACTTC. Full variable domain (remainder filled in from reference TRBV11-2 and TRBJ2-7): EAGVAQSPRYKIIEKRQSVAFWCNPISGHATLYWYQQILGQGPKLLIQFQNNGVVDDSQLPKDRFSAERLKGVDSTLKIQPAKLEDSAVYLCASSSRTSGHSTYEQYFGPGTRLTVT.

The rearrangement joins TRBV5-1 to TRBJ2-7; 8 nucleotides line up with TRBD1. This CDR3 has 15 amino acids. V lost 4 bases and J lost 1; bases outside the gene matches: 7. Germline V gene lookup returns CDR1 SGHRS and CDR2 YFSETQ. The CDR3 bases are TGCGCCAGCAGCGATGGGACAGGTCGTTCCTACGAGCAGTACTTC. It yields the protein CASSDGTGRSYEQYF.

This chain uses TRBV21-1 with TRBJ2-3; the table gives TRBD2 as D, unverified against the DNA. TRBV21-1 is assigned pseudogene status. The CDR3 sequence is 19 residues long. CDR3 residues: CASSKVGSSGGAATDTQYF. The CDR3 DNA reads TGTGCCAGCAGCAAAGTCGGGTCTAGCGGGGGGGCGGCAACAGATACGCAGTATTTT.

V is TRBV27 and J is TRBJ2-7; the D gene is possibly TRBD1 (6 bases). Trimming took off 7 bases at V and 1 base at J, with 11 bases between the two ends. Germline CDR1 and CDR2: MNHEY and SMNVEV (reference sequence). The CDR3 has 13 amino acids. This CDR3 reads CASTDSNSYEQYF. Here the CDR3 DNA reads TGTGCCAGCACGGACAGCAATTCCTACGAGCAGTACTTC.

The chain couples TRBV19 to TRBJ2-7, with 10 nucleotides matching TRBD1. The CDR3 is made up of 14 amino acids. Germline loops: CDR1 LNHDA, CDR2 SQIVND (reference sequence). The junction had 9 bases not matched to a gene; V was cut back by 9 bases and J by 4 bases. The CDR3 is CASRMTGGDYEQYF. DNA for the CDR3: TGTGCCAGCAGAATGACAGGGGGCGATTACGAGCAGTACTTC.

This chain joins TRBV5-4 and TRBJ2-3, with 9 bases that match TRBD1. The CDR3 has 15 residues. V was pared by 5 bases and J by 6 bases, with 10 bases of the junction left unmatched. The germline gives CDR1 SGHNT, CDR2 YYREEE (reference sequence). The CDR3 loop is CASSIRTGVADTQYF. The CDR3, as DNA: TGTGCCAGCAGTATAAGGACAGGGGTGGCCGATACGCAGTATTTT.

The V call is TRBV2, the J call TRBJ1-5; 7 nucleotides agree with TRBD1. The CDR3 covers 15 residues. Per the germline V gene, CDR1 is SNHLY and CDR2 is FYNNEI. The trim removed 5 bases at V and 2 bases at J, leaving 6 bases unmatched. CDR3 nucleotides: TGTGCCAGCAGTCCACAGGGGTCGGGCAATCAGCCCCAGCATTTT. This sequence encodes CASSPQGSGNQPQHF.

The chain uses TRBV25-1 and TRBJ2-7; no firm D call. CDR1 is MGHDK and CDR2 is SYGVNS in the germline V gene. The V gene lost 4 bases and the J gene lost 3 bases, with 7 bases spanning the gap. CDR3 size: 12 residues. The CDR3 loop reads CASSVGSYEQYF. CDR3 nucleotides: TGTGCCAGCAGTGTTGGCAGCTACGAGCAGTACTTC.

This clone has a handful of counts. V and J are TRBV9 and TRBJ2-3; maybe TRBD2 (5 bases). The germline V gene has CDR1 SGDLS and CDR2 YYNGEE. V lost 3 bases and J 2 bases, leaving 16 bases between the germline ends. The CDR3 runs to 16 residues. The CDR3 sequence is CASSDGKGWDTDTQYF. For the CDR3, the DNA is TGTGCCAGCAGCGACGGGAAGGGCTGGGACACAGATACGCAGTATTTT.

A note on this clone: Additional DNA sequences in this sample encode the identical CDR3. The chain is built from TRBV12-3 or TRBV12-4 and TRBJ2-3; D gene ambiguous. The CDR3 loop spans 11 amino acids. The V gene lost 6 bases and the J gene lost 5 bases, with 6 bases spanning the gap. This CDR3 is CASSSRDTQYF. The CDR3 DNA reads as TGTGCCAGCAGCTCCAGAGATACGCAGTATTTT.

This clone appeared a single time. V is TRBV11-2 and J is TRBJ2-1; 8 bases agree with TRBD2. CDR3 length: 17 amino acids. Germline V gene lookup returns CDR1 SGHAT and CDR2 FQNNGV. V shed 4 bases and J 0 bases; nucleotides not matched to a gene: 8. CDR3 nucleotide sequence: TGTGCCAGCAGCTCGCCGAGCGGGGGCAGCTCCTACAATGAGCAGTTCTTC. It translates to CASSSPSGGSSYNEQFF.

This clone was seen only once. The V call is TRBV2, the J call TRBJ2-5, with 11 bases matching TRBD1. Germline loops: CDR1 SNHLY, CDR2 FYNNEI. The CDR3 sequence is 14 residues long. J was trimmed by 5 bases and V by 5 bases; bases with no gene match: 4. The CDR3 reads CASSRTGGMETQYF. In DNA form, the CDR3 reads TGTGCCAGCAGTCGGACAGGGGGCATGGAGACCCAGTACTTC.

The chain combines TRBV3-1 (or the pseudogene TRBV3-2) with TRBJ1-5; D uncertain. Germline lookup yields CDR1 LGHDT and CDR2 YNNKEL (reference sequence). The CDR3 runs to 14 residues. V lost 0 bases and J 3 bases, leaving 6 bases between the germline ends. The CDR3 DNA reads TGTGCCAGCAGCCAAGACAGGATCAATCAGCCCCAGCATTTT. The encoded protein is CASSQDRINQPQHF.

The chain links TRBV9 to TRBJ1-4; possibly TRBD1 for D (5 bases). The CDR3 is made up of 15 amino acids. Per the germline V gene, CDR1 is SGDLS and CDR2 is YYNGEE. The V end was cut by 1 base, the J end by 3 bases, with 10 bases between. In DNA, the CDR3 is TGTGCCAGCAGCGTACAGGGATCTCCTAATGAAAAACTGTTTTTT. Translated, it gives CASSVQGSPNEKLFF.

The chain links TRBV5-5 to TRBJ1-2, with a tentative D call TRBD1 (5 bases). Per the germline V gene, CDR1 is SGHKS and CDR2 is YYEKEE (reference sequence). This CDR3 is built from 17 residues. V dropped 1 base and J dropped 2 bases, with 18 bases sitting between them. The chain's CDR3 is CASSLLSGTPGNYGYTF. The CDR3 DNA is TGTGCCAGCAGCTTGTTATCAGGGACTCCAGGGAACTATGGCTACACCTTC. Based on the CDR3 plus reference TRBV5-5 and TRBJ1-2, the full variable domain is DAGVTQSPTHLIKTRGQQVTLRCSPISGHKSVSWYQQVLGQGPQFIFQYYEKEERGRGNFPDRFSARQFPNYSSELNVNALLLGDSALYLCASSLLSGTPGNYGYTFGSGTRLTVV.

V gene TRBV11-2 combines with J gene TRBJ2-7; D is uncertain. This CDR3 is 11 amino acids long. In germline, CDR1 is SGHAT, CDR2 FQNNGV. Trimming took 6 bases from V and 12 from J, leaving 15 bases between them. The CDR3 DNA reads TGTGCCAGCAGTGAAGCCGGGTTCGCGTACTTC. Amino acid sequence: CASSEAGFAYF.

The genes are TRBV4-1 and TRBJ2-3, with 7 bases lining up with TRBD1. The germline V gene has CDR1 MGHRA and CDR2 YSYEKL. The CDR3 loop spans 15 amino acids. After removal of 3 bases from V and 1 base from J, the junction contained 4 bases not matched to a gene. The CDR3: CASSHDRVGTDTQYF. CDR3 coding DNA: TGCGCCAGCAGCCACGACAGGGTGGGCACAGATACGCAGTATTTT.

The chain combines TRBV2 with TRBJ2-7; a possible D gene is TRBD2 (7 bases). The CDR3 has 13 residues. With 3 bases removed from V and 4 bases from J, the gap between germline ends came to 10 bases. In germline, CDR1 is SNHLY, CDR2 FYNNEI. Written as DNA, the CDR3 is TGTGCCAGCAGTGACGGGGGGCTTTACGAGCAGTACTTC. As protein: CASSDGGLYEQYF.

This clone was seen more than once but under ten times. The chain couples TRBV6-1 to TRBJ2-5; D is perhaps TRBD2 (6 bases). Trimming took off 3 bases at V and 1 base at J, with 9 bases between the two ends. CDR3 length: 14 residues. The germline V gene encodes CDR1 MNHNS and CDR2 SASEGT. The CDR3 reads CASSDAGTQETQYF. CDR3 bases: TGTGCCAGCAGTGACGCGGGGACCCAAGAGACCCAGTACTTC.

This clone has a handful of counts. The V call is TRBV5-1, the J call TRBJ2-7, with D possibly TRBD2 on 6 matching bases. This CDR3 contains 15 residues. With 0 bases removed from V and 2 bases from J, the gap between germline ends came to 12 bases. The germline V gene has CDR1 SGHRS and CDR2 YFSETQ. The CDR3 nucleotides are TGCGCCAGCAGCTTGGGGGTCGGGGGAGCCTACGAGCAGTACTTC. Protein sequence: CASSLGVGGAYEQYF.

The chain employs TRBV7-9 and TRBJ2-2; the D gene is possibly TRBD2 (5 bases). V shed 9 bases and J shed 6 bases, with 11 bases lying between them. From germline, CDR1 is SEHNR and CDR2 FQNEAQ (reference sequence). The CDR3 is made up of 12 amino acids. The CDR3 sequence: CASPEGPGELFF. The CDR3 coding sequence is TGTGCCAGTCCCGAGGGCCCCGGGGAGCTGTTTTTT.

The rearrangement links TRBV6-6 to TRBJ1-2, with D unclear. CDR3 length: 14 residues. Trimming took 2 bases from V and 4 from J, leaving 11 bases between them. In germline, CDR1 is MNHNY, CDR2 SVGAGI (reference sequence). The CDR3 loop is CASSYTGSAYGYTF. The CDR3 DNA reads TGTGCCAGCAGTTACACGGGGTCAGCCTATGGCTACACCTTC.

The V and J genes are TRBV19 and TRBJ2-7; 9 bases match TRBD1. Germline assignment: CDR1 LNHDA and CDR2 SQIVND (reference sequence). This CDR3 is built from 13 residues. J was trimmed by 6 bases and V by 7 bases; bases with no gene match: 7. Written as DNA, the CDR3 is TGTGCCAGTACCTTCGACAGGGGGGGCGAGCAGTACTTC. Translation: CASTFDRGGEQYF.

The chain employs TRBV6-5 and TRBJ1-2; the match to TRBD1 covers 7 bases. With V trimmed by 6 bases and J by 2 bases, 6 bases remained unmatched. The CDR3 has 14 residues. Looked up from germline, CDR1 is MNHEY and CDR2 is SVGAGI. CDR3 sequence: CASSRGSQNYGYTF. CDR3 coding DNA: TGTGCCAGCAGCAGGGGGTCACAAAACTATGGCTACACCTTC.

This clone was seen only once. CDR3 loop: CASRGQGLETQYF. As DNA, the CDR3 is TGTGCCAGCAGGGGACAGGGGTTAGAGACCCAGTACTTC. The chain employs TRBV6-5 and TRBJ2-5; 10 bases are shared with TRBD1. The length of the CDR3 is 13 residues. Germline CDR1 reads MNHEY; CDR2 reads SVGAGI. With V trimmed by 6 bases and J by 4 bases, 2 bases remained unmatched.

Only a few counts were recorded for this clone. The genes are TRBV5-3 and TRBJ1-3; 11 nucleotides align to TRBD1. TRBV5-3 is treated as an ORF (open reading frame) with a function not yet certain. J lost 0 bases, V lost 4 bases, and 15 bases had no gene match. The CDR3 consists of 20 residues. The CDR3 coding sequence is TGTGCCAGAAGCCCCTTGCCGGACAGGGGGCTTTATCGCTCTGGAAACACCATATATTTT. Translated, it gives CARSPLPDRGLYRSGNTIYF.

The chain employs TRBV19 and TRBJ2-7, with a possible D match to TRBD2 (5 bases). CDR3 length: 14 residues. The germline CDR1 and CDR2 sequences are LNHDA and SQIVND (reference sequence). V dropped 3 bases and J dropped 7 bases, with 16 bases sitting between them. In nucleotides, the CDR3 is TGTGCCAGTAGTATTGGCGGGCTCCCGACTGAGCAGTACTTC. Amino acids: CASSIGGLPTEQYF.

The chain uses TRBV7-9 and TRBJ1-1, with TRBD1 matching 8 bases. Germline V CDR1 and CDR2: SEHNR, FQNEAQ (reference sequence). The CDR3 has 14 residues. The junction had 4 bases not matched to a gene; V was cut back by 3 bases and J by 4 bases. The CDR3 spells CASSFGQGRTEAFF. The CDR3 DNA reads as TGTGCCAGCAGCTTCGGACAGGGTCGCACTGAAGCTTTCTTT.